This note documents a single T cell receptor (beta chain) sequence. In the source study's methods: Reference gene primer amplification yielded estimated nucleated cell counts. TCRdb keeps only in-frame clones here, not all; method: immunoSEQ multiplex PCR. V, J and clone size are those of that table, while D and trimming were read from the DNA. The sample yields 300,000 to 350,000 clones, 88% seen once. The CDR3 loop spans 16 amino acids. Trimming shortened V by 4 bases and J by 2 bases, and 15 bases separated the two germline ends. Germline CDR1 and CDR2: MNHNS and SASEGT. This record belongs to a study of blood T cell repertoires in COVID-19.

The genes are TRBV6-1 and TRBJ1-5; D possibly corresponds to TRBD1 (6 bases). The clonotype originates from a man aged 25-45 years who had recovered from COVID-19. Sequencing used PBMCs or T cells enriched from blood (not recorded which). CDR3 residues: CASSVHYRAGNQPQHF. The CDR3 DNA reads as TGTGCCAGCAGTGTTCATTACAGGGCGGGCAATCAGCCCCAGCATTTT.